This TCR beta chain was recorded in a study of blood T cell repertoires in COVID-19. Germline V gene sequence: CDR1 LNHDA, CDR2 SQIVND (reference sequence). The V and J ends lost 5 bases and 8 bases, in that order; junction bases with no gene match: 5. The CDR3 length is 13 residues. Original processing methods: Using reference gene primer amplification, nucleated cell counts were estimated. The method was immunoSEQ multiplex PCR; TCRdb's version includes in-frame clones alone and lacks a portion of them. Clone size and the V and J calls come from that table; the DNA yielded D and trimming. The profile shows a few hundred thousand clones, 87% of them singletons.

The TCR was taken from a woman aged 40 to 50 who had recovered from COVID-19. The specimen sequenced was PBMCs or T cells enriched from blood (not recorded which). This chain joins TRBV19 and TRBJ1-5; 8 bases match TRBD1. CDR3 region: CASSAGQAEPQHF. CDR3 DNA: TGTGCCAGTAGTGCGGGACAGGCAGAGCCCCAGCATTTT.